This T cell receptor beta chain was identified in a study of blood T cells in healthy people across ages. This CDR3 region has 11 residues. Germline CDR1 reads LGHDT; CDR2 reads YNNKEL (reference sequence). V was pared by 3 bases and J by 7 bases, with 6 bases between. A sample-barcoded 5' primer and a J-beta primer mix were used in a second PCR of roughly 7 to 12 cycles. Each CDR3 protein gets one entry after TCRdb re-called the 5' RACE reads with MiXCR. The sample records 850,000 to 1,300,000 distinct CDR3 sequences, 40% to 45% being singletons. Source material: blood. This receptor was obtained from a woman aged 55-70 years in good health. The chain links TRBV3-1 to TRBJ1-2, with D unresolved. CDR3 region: CASSQTSGYTF. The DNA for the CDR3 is TGTGCCAGCAGCCAGACCTCTGGCTACACCTTC. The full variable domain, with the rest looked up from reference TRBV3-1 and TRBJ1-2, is DTAVSQTPKYLVTQMGNDKSIKCEQNLGHDTMYWYKQDSKKFLKIMFSYNNKELIINETVPNRFSPKSPDKAHLNLHINSLELGDSAVYFCASSQTSGYTFGSGTRLTVV.